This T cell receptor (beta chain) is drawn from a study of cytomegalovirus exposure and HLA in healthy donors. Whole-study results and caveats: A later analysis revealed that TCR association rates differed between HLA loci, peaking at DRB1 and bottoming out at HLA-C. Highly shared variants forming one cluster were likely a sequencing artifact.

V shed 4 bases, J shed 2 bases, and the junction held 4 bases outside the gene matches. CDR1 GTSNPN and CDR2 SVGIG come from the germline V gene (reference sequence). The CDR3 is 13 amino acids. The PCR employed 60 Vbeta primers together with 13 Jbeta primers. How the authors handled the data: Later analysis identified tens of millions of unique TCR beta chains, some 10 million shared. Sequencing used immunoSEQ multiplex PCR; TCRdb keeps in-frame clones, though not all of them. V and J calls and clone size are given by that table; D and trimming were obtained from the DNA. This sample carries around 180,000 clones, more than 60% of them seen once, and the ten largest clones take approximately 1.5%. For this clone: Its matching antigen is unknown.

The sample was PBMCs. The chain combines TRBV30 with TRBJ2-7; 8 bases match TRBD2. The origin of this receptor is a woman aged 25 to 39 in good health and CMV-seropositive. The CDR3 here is CAWNAGLAYEQYF. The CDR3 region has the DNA TGTGCCTGGAACGCGGGACTAGCCTACGAGCAGTACTTC.